This T cell receptor (beta chain) was sequenced for a study of shared clonotypes between healthy human individuals. The data were produced by immunoSEQ multiplex PCR, yet TCRdb's version contains in-frame clones alone and is incomplete. The sample has around 640,000 clones, 95% to 97% seen once. This CDR3 is built from 14 residues. Germline V lookup: CDR1 MNHEY, CDR2 SVGAGI. V was clipped by 0 bases and J by 6 bases, with 11 bases between them. This clone came up once. Antigen specificity is unknown. Naivety among CD8 cells was defined by CD45RO negativity and positive CCR7 selection, thereby excluding terminally differentiated effector memory CD45RA+ cells. Study-level points and caveats: Non-shared clonotypes showed lower generation probabilities than clonotypes common to all four donors.

The material sequenced was naive CD8+ T cells sorted from blood. This rearrangement joins TRBV6-5 to TRBJ1-2, with a possible D match to TRBD1 (6 bases). This receptor was identified in a woman aged 30 to 39 in good health. CDR3 nucleotides: TGTGCCAGCAGTTACTCGGCAGGGGTGGATGGCTACACCTTC. It codes for CASSYSAGVDGYTF.